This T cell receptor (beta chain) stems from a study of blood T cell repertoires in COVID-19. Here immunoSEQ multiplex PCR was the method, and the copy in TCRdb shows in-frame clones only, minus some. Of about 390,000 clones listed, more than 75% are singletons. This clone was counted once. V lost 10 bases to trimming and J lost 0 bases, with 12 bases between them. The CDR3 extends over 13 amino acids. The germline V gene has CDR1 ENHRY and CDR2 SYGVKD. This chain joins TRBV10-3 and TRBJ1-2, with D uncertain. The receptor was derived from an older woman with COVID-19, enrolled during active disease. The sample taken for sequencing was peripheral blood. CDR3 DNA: TGTGCCACTACGAGGGAAGCTAACTATGGCTACACCTTC. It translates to CATTREANYGYTF.